Below are 15 T cell receptor beta chains sequenced from a single sample in a study of cytomegalovirus exposure and HLA in healthy donors. Measured with immunoSEQ multiplex PCR; TCRdb has only the in-frame clones, and not every one. This table holds about 140,000 clones, 80% to 90% found once. The sample taken for sequencing was PBMCs. The receptors stem from a woman aged 30 to 39 in good health and CMV-seronegative.

The CDR3 loop reads CASGSGGLEETQYF. In DNA, the CDR3 is TGTGCCAGCGGTAGCGGGGGGCTAGAGGAGACCCAGTACTTC. The chain joins TRBV2 to TRBJ2-5, with 10 bases aligning to TRBD2. The CDR3 consists of 14 residues. The germline V gene encodes CDR1 SNHLY and CDR2 FYNNEI. After removal of 8 bases from V and 5 bases from J, the junction contained 8 bases not matched to a gene.

The chain couples TRBV7-8 to TRBJ2-3, with 10 bases fitting TRBD2. With V trimmed by 6 bases and J by 6 bases, 12 bases remained unmatched. The V gene's germline CDR1 is SGHVS and CDR2 FQNEAQ. The CDR3 runs to 16 residues. The CDR3 sequence is CASRRTSGVPGDTQYF. The CDR3 DNA is TGTGCCAGCAGGAGGACTAGCGGCGTACCGGGGGATACGCAGTATTTT.

Many counts were recorded for this clone. The rearrangement uses TRBV6-5 and TRBJ1-1; D ambiguous. CDR1 and CDR2 from the germline V gene are MNHEY and SVGAGI. This CDR3 is built from 14 residues. V shed 0 bases and J shed 1 base, with 6 bases lying between them. The CDR3 DNA is TGTGCCAGCAGTTACTCTGGCGGGAACACTGAAGCTTTCTTT. It is translated as CASSYSGGNTEAFF.

The chain carries TRBV5-5 and TRBJ2-4; no clear D gene. CDR3 length: 15 amino acids. With 1 base removed from V and 0 bases from J, the gap between germline ends came to 8 bases. Germline assignment: CDR1 SGHKS and CDR2 YYEKEE (reference sequence). CDR3 region: CASSLREIAKNIQYF. CDR3 nucleotides: TGTGCCAGCAGCTTGAGAGAGATAGCCAAAAACATTCAGTACTTC.

The chain is built from TRBV6-6 and TRBJ1-2; TRBD1 matches at 9 bases. Germline values: CDR1 MNHNY, CDR2 SVGAGI (reference sequence). The CDR3 runs 16 residues. The junction had 10 bases not matched to a gene; V was cut back by 6 bases and J by 2 bases. CDR3 sequence: CASSLFSGTGNYGYTF. CDR3 in DNA: TGTGCCAGCAGCCTTTTCTCCGGGACAGGGAACTATGGCTACACCTTC.

The genes are TRBV11-3 and TRBJ2-7, with a weak D call TRBD1 (6 bases). The CDR3 has 13 residues. Germline assignment: CDR1 SGHNT and CDR2 YENEEA. V lost 4 bases and J lost 6, with 13 bases in between. The CDR3: CASSYTGQAEQYF. The CDR3, as DNA: TGTGCCAGCAGCTACACAGGGCAGGCCGAGCAGTACTTC.

This chain uses TRBV23-1 with TRBJ2-6, with unresolved D. TRBV23-1 belongs to the ORF category, with a function that is uncertain. The CDR3 is 14 residues long. V lost 4 bases and J 0 bases, leaving 4 bases between the germline ends. Here the CDR3 reads CASSLYSGANVLTF. CDR3 nucleotides: TGCGCCAGCAGTCTTTACTCTGGGGCCAACGTCCTGACTTTC.

The chain joins TRBV28 to TRBJ1-4; D perhaps matches TRBD1 (5 bases). Germline CDR1 MDHEN, CDR2 SYDVKM. Trimming removed 5 bases at V and 7 bases at J, with 17 bases between. This CDR3 has 15 residues. The CDR3 region is CASSEAGERGEKLFF. The CDR3 DNA sequence: TGTGCCAGCAGTGAAGCGGGGGAGAGGGGTGAAAAACTGTTTTTT.

V is TRBV27 and J is TRBJ1-6; D ambiguous. The V gene's germline CDR1 is MNHEY and CDR2 SMNVEV (reference sequence). There are 13 residues in the CDR3. Trimming removed 5 bases from V and 5 bases from J, with 7 bases in between. CDR3 sequence (DNA): TGTGCCAGCAGTAGTCAGAATAATTCACCCCTCCACTTT. Translated: CASSSQNNSPLHF.

This rearrangement joins TRBV19 to TRBJ2-7; perhaps TRBD1 as D (6 bases). Deletions cut 5 bases from V and 0 bases from J, with 8 bases between. Looked up from germline, CDR1 is LNHDA and CDR2 is SQIVND (reference sequence). The CDR3 totals 13 residues. CDR3 region: CASSLDSSYEQYF. The CDR3 DNA follows: TGTGCCAGTAGTTTGGACAGCTCCTACGAGCAGTACTTC.

The genes are TRBV7-3 and TRBJ2-7; the D gene is possibly TRBD2 (6 bases). CDR1 is SGHTA and CDR2 is FQGTGA in the germline V gene. The CDR3 sequence is 13 residues long. Trimming took 0 bases from V and 13 from J, leaving 16 bases between them. The CDR3 DNA reads as TGTGCCAGCAGCTTAACGTTCGGGGAGGAGGTATACTTC. Translation gives CASSLTFGEEVYF.

The chain recombines TRBV29-1 with TRBJ1-2; 7 bases are shared with TRBD1. This CDR3 is 14 amino acids long. The ends lost 4 bases at V and 3 bases at J; junction bases unmatched: 8. Germline CDR1 and CDR2: SQVTM and ANQGSEA. In nucleotides, the CDR3 is TGCAGCGTTGTTGAGGGGGCGACCTACTATGGCTACACCTTC. Its translation is CSVVEGATYYGYTF.

The chain joins TRBV25-1 to TRBJ1-1; 11 nucleotides agree with TRBD1. This CDR3 contains 13 residues. The junction had 5 bases not matched to a gene; V was cut back by 5 bases and J by 9 bases. Germline values: CDR1 MGHDK, CDR2 SYGVNS. CDR3 nucleotides: TGTGCCAGCAGTATAGGACAGGGGGCCCAAGCTTTCTTT. This codes for CASSIGQGAQAFF.

This clone appeared once. V and J are TRBV2 and TRBJ2-3, with 8 nucleotides matching TRBD2. Germline V gene lookup returns CDR1 SNHLY and CDR2 FYNNEI. V lost 7 bases to trimming and J lost 5 bases; unmatched junction nucleotides: 14. CDR3 length: 16 amino acids. In DNA form, the CDR3 reads TGTGCCAGCATTAGGGGTCAGCGGGGGCCTATAGATACGCAGTATTTT. It yields the protein CASIRGQRGPIDTQYF. Full variable domain (outside the CDR3, taken from reference TRBV2 and TRBJ2-3): EPEVTQTPSHQVTQMGQEVILRCVPISNHLYFYWYRQILGQKVEFLVSFYNNEISEKSEIFDDQFSVERPDGSNFTLKIRSTKLEDSAMYFCASIRGQRGPIDTQYFGPGTRLTVL.

Written as DNA, the CDR3 is TGTGCCAGCAGTCCCCTCCACCCAGGACAGGGCGGCGGGGAGCTGTTTTTT. Protein: CASSPLHPGQGGGELFF. The chain recombines TRBV27 with TRBJ2-2; 8 bases align to TRBD1. This CDR3 is built from 17 residues. Looked up from germline, CDR1 is MNHEY and CDR2 is SMNVEV (reference sequence). The trim removed 5 bases at V and 7 bases at J, leaving 15 bases unmatched.